This T cell receptor beta chain was captured in a study of blood T cell repertoires in COVID-19. Some clones are missing from TCRdb's copy, which holds only in-frame ones; the method was immunoSEQ multiplex PCR. The repertoire consists of about 300,000 clones, with around 84% occurring once and the leading ten covering 4% to 5%. Participant reports of clinical history set cohort assignment. This clone appeared a few times. Germline values: CDR1 SGHDN, CDR2 FVKESK. The junction had 17 bases not matched to a gene; V was cut back by 5 bases and J by 7 bases. CDR3 length equals 17 residues. The sample was PBMCs or T cells enriched from blood (not recorded which). The sequence was collected from a man aged 25-45 years who had recovered from COVID-19. The genes are TRBV14 and TRBJ2-1, with 7 positions matching TRBD1. The CDR3 sequence: CASSFLPGRQGQNEQFF. Here the CDR3 DNA reads TGTGCCAGCAGCTTTCTCCCGGGGCGACAGGGCCAAAATGAGCAGTTCTTC.